This T cell receptor (beta chain) stems from a study of shared clonotypes between healthy human individuals. The CDR3 runs to 15 residues. From germline, CDR1 is KGHSH and CDR2 LQKENI. V lost 0 bases, J lost 3 bases, and 12 bases lay in between. Study-wide results and limits: In a few donors, about 5% of naive CD4 clonotypes appeared in common. The researchers took only blood, and tissue repertoires probably look different. Rarefaction revealed incomplete sorted-subset sequencing despite large depth.

In regard to this clone: Its antigen is still unknown.

At the deep level, the assay was run. The assay was immunoSEQ multiplex PCR, and TCRdb's table has in-frame clones only and misses some. The sample holds 850,000 to 1,100,000 clones; approximately 80% are singletons and the top ten take about 0.89%. Sequenced: memory CD4+ T cells from PBMCs. Documented subset: CD45RA-negative fraction. The chain carries TRBV18 and TRBJ2-7; D is perhaps TRBD1 or TRBD2 (5 bases each). This TCR came from a man between 18 and 35 years old in good health. Some clones in this sample may be carry-over from other donors' samples. In nucleotides, the CDR3 is TGTGCCAGCTCACCACCAGCAGGGAGAGACTACGAGCAGTACTTC. Protein sequence: CASSPPAGRDYEQYF.